This TCR beta chain was sequenced in a study of blood T cell repertoires in COVID-19 (dated by TCRdb to about 2020). Regarding the research as a whole: Samples from collaborators originated in the United States, Italy and Spain and spanned both the acute and convalescent phases of COVID-19. The samples were drawn from two sources: the first 160 participants of the ongoing ImmuneRACE study, and fewer than 1,500 subjects contributed by 6 global collaborators. A freely available public database, intended as a resource for researchers studying the immune response to SARS-CoV-2, is where the repertoires were released. The material from the prospective study consisted of cDNA or gDNA derived from T cells, B-cell-depleted T cells, or PBMCs. The dataset comprised deeply sampled blood TCRbeta repertoires from subjects exposed to, actively infected with, or recovered from COVID-19. Where available, HLA class I and class II types were taken from metadata supplied by the sample provider and were not determined by assay-based typing. A de-identified subject ID, COVID-19 status, age in years and sex were almost always included in the sample metadata.

Here is what the overall study found, with its caveats: Clinical and demographic metadata were provided uncurated, with the amount varying by source and participant.

Its CDR3 holds 15 amino acids, cysteine through phenylalanine. Kept here is only the CDR3 DNA, which spans 45 bases and is read in frame from base 1. Relative to germline, V is missing 6 bases and J is missing 8 bases, with 11 bases of the junction outside any gene match. CDR1 is given as MNHEY and CDR2 as SMNVEV, both from the germline V gene (reference sequence). In regard to this clone: Its recognized antigen is unknown. The record has no base qualities; no much larger clone is one base away.

The collaborating institutions used their own protocols to collect whole blood in K2EDTA tubes. For TCRbeta analysis, collaborators shipped samples as frozen whole blood, isolated PBMCs, or DNA extracted from either of those sample types. The immunoSEQ Assay, a bias-controlled multiplex PCR, was used to amplify TCRbeta CDR3 regions from genomic DNA. The published analysis was carried out like this. Nucleated cell counts per sample were estimated from amplification of reference gene primers within the assay. To quantify the absolute abundance of each unique TCRbeta CDR3 rearrangement, sequence reads were collapsed and filtered. For each sample, productive Simpson clonality was calculated as the square root of Simpson's diversity index across productive rearrangements. TCRdb carries this immuneACCESS record with in-frame sequences only. Its versions omit some clonotypes, under half of them owing to an unresolved V gene in the studies checked, with the rest unexplained. V, J and clone size were drawn from that table, and D and trimming were deduced from the DNA. This sample is represented by 130,000 to 150,000 clones; roughly 80% of them were singletons. Approximately 2.7% of the sample comes from the top ten.

What was sequenced was peripheral blood. Rearrangement joined TRBV27 to TRBJ1-4; TRBD1 matches 8 bases in the middle. The receptor comes from a woman aged 40-49 years with active or convalescent COVID-19. The CDR3 region reads CASSRKQGGGEKLFF. The nucleotides read TGTGCCAGCAGCCGGAAACAGGGGGGCGGGGAAAAACTGTTTTTT.